Below are 9 T cell receptor beta chains sequenced from a single sample in a study of CD8 T cells in Susac syndrome. RNA amounts of 0.5 to 1 ug underwent reverse transcription with random hexamers. Each CDR3 protein gets one entry after TCRdb re-called the immunoSEQ multiplex PCR reads with MiXCR. Found here are 120,000 to 150,000 distinct CDR3 sequences, approximately 94% of them singletons; the top ten hold less than 0.085%. Sequencing input: CD4+ T cells from PBMCs. The receptors were gathered from a human donor with Susac syndrome.

V is TRBV2 and J is TRBJ2-1; D is perhaps TRBD1 (6 bases). CDR1 is SNHLY and CDR2 is FYNNEI in the germline V gene. The V end lost 5 bases, the J end lost 5 bases, and 16 bases lay between the germline ends. This CDR3 is built from 15 residues. The chain's CDR3 is CASSSYYGQNNEQFF. In DNA form, the CDR3 reads TGTGCCAGCAGTTCCTACTATGGACAGAACAATGAGCAGTTCTTC.

The J gene is TRBJ2-7, the V gene TRBV12-3 or TRBV12-4; 10 bases are a match to TRBD2. CDR3 length equals 16 residues. Trimming removed 5 bases from V and 3 bases from J; junction bases left unmatched: 10. The CDR3, as DNA: TGTGCCAGCAGTCCCTCCCCCAGGACTAGCGGCTACGAGCAGTACTTC. Its protein is CASSPSPRTSGYEQYF.

The CDR3 nucleotides read TGCAGCGTTGAGGAGAGTTACGGGACCCAGTACTTC. This codes for CSVEESYGTQYF. V and J are TRBV29-1 and TRBJ2-5; D is ambiguous. CDR3 length equals 12 residues. Germline assignment: CDR1 SQVTM and CDR2 ANQGSEA. Trimming removed 3 bases at V and 7 bases at J, with 12 bases between.

The chain combines TRBV9 with TRBJ1-5, with D hard to call. With 2 bases removed from V and 4 bases from J, the gap between germline ends came to 13 bases. The V gene's germline CDR1 is SGDLS and CDR2 YYNGEE. This CDR3 spans 15 amino acids. The CDR3 is CASSVDSMVNQPQHF. Written as DNA, the CDR3 is TGTGCCAGCAGCGTTGATAGCATGGTGAATCAGCCCCAGCATTTT.

V is TRBV15 and J is TRBJ1-6; D is perhaps TRBD1 (5 bases). The V end lost 1 base, the J end lost 7 bases, and 11 bases lay between the germline ends. The V gene's germline CDR1 is LNHNV and CDR2 YYDKDF (reference sequence). The CDR3 runs 15 residues. CDR3 loop: CATSRVNRPNSPLHF. The CDR3 coding sequence is TGTGCCACCAGCAGAGTTAACAGGCCCAATTCACCCCTCCACTTT.

The V and J genes are TRBV20-1 and TRBJ2-4; D is unresolved. The CDR3 loop spans 11 amino acids. Germline CDR1 and CDR2: DFQATT and SNEGSKA (reference sequence). The V end was cut by 7 bases, the J end by 12 bases, with 16 bases between. CDR3 in amino acids: CSGIWEASQYF. Written as DNA, the CDR3 is TGCAGTGGAATATGGGAAGCATCTCAGTACTTC.

This clonotype has just one count. This chain uses TRBV15 with TRBJ2-3; TRBD2 matches at 8 bases. CDR3 length: 15 amino acids. Trimming removed 3 bases from V and 2 bases from J; junction bases left unmatched: 4. Germline CDR1 is LNHNV and CDR2 is YYDKDF (reference sequence). CDR3 bases: TGTGCCACCAGCAGCAAGCGGGGGTACACAGATACGCAGTATTTT. This sequence encodes CATSSKRGYTDTQYF.

The J gene is TRBJ1-1, the V gene TRBV12-3 or TRBV12-4; maybe TRBD1 (6 bases). CDR3 length equals 12 residues. V dropped 4 bases and J dropped 5 bases, with 8 bases sitting between them. The CDR3 DNA is TGTGCCAGCAGTTACAGGGAAACTGAAGCTTTCTTT. This codes for CASSYRETEAFF.

V and J are TRBV15 and TRBJ2-3; D remains ambiguous. The CDR3 has 14 amino acids. V was trimmed by 1 base and J by 1 base, leaving 6 bases between them. Germline-derived CDR1 and CDR2 are LNHNV and YYDKDF (reference sequence). The CDR3 DNA sequence: TGTGCCACCAGCAGAGGACCGGGCACAGATACGCAGTATTTT. This encodes CATSRGPGTDTQYF.